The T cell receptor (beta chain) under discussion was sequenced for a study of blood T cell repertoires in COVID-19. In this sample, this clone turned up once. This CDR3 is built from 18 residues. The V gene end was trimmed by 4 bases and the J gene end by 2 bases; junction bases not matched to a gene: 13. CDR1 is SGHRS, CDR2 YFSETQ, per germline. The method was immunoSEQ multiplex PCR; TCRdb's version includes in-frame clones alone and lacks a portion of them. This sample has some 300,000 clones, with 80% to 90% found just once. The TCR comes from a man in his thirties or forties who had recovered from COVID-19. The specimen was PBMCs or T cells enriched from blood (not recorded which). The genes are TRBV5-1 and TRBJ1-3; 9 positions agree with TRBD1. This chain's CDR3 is CASSLSRGQGIAGNTIYF. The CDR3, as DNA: TGCGCCAGCAGCCTATCGCGGGGACAGGGAATAGCTGGAAACACCATATATTTT.